The source of this TCR beta chain is a study of neurological immune-mediated disorders. This clonotype was found a few times. What it binds is not known. At one boundary the junction diverges from the germline segment, which might be a read error. The unsorted libraries were prepared from 2 million PBMCs (stored at -80 C). Study conclusions and caveats: None of the CDR3 amino acid sequences of expanded clones recurred across subjects, suggesting private repertoires in all groups. TCR clonal expansion peaked in HTLV-1-associated myelopathy patients and was lowest in multiple sclerosis patients.

The CDR3 length is 14 residues. Germline CDR1 is LNHNV and CDR2 is YYDKDF (reference sequence). In TCRdb, the 5' RACE reads were re-called with MiXCR into one record per CDR3 protein. Altogether 35,000 to 50,000 distinct CDR3 sequences are present, 2% to 2.5% being singletons, with the ten largest covering about 2.4%. The material sequenced was PBMCs. The chain combines TRBV15 with TRBJ1-5; D call uncertain. The sequence was collected from a man in his forties or fifties with multiple sclerosis. The CDR3 is CATSSRNSNQPQNF. In DNA, the CDR3 is TGTGCCACCAGCAGCCGTAATAGCAATCAGCCCCAGAATTTT.